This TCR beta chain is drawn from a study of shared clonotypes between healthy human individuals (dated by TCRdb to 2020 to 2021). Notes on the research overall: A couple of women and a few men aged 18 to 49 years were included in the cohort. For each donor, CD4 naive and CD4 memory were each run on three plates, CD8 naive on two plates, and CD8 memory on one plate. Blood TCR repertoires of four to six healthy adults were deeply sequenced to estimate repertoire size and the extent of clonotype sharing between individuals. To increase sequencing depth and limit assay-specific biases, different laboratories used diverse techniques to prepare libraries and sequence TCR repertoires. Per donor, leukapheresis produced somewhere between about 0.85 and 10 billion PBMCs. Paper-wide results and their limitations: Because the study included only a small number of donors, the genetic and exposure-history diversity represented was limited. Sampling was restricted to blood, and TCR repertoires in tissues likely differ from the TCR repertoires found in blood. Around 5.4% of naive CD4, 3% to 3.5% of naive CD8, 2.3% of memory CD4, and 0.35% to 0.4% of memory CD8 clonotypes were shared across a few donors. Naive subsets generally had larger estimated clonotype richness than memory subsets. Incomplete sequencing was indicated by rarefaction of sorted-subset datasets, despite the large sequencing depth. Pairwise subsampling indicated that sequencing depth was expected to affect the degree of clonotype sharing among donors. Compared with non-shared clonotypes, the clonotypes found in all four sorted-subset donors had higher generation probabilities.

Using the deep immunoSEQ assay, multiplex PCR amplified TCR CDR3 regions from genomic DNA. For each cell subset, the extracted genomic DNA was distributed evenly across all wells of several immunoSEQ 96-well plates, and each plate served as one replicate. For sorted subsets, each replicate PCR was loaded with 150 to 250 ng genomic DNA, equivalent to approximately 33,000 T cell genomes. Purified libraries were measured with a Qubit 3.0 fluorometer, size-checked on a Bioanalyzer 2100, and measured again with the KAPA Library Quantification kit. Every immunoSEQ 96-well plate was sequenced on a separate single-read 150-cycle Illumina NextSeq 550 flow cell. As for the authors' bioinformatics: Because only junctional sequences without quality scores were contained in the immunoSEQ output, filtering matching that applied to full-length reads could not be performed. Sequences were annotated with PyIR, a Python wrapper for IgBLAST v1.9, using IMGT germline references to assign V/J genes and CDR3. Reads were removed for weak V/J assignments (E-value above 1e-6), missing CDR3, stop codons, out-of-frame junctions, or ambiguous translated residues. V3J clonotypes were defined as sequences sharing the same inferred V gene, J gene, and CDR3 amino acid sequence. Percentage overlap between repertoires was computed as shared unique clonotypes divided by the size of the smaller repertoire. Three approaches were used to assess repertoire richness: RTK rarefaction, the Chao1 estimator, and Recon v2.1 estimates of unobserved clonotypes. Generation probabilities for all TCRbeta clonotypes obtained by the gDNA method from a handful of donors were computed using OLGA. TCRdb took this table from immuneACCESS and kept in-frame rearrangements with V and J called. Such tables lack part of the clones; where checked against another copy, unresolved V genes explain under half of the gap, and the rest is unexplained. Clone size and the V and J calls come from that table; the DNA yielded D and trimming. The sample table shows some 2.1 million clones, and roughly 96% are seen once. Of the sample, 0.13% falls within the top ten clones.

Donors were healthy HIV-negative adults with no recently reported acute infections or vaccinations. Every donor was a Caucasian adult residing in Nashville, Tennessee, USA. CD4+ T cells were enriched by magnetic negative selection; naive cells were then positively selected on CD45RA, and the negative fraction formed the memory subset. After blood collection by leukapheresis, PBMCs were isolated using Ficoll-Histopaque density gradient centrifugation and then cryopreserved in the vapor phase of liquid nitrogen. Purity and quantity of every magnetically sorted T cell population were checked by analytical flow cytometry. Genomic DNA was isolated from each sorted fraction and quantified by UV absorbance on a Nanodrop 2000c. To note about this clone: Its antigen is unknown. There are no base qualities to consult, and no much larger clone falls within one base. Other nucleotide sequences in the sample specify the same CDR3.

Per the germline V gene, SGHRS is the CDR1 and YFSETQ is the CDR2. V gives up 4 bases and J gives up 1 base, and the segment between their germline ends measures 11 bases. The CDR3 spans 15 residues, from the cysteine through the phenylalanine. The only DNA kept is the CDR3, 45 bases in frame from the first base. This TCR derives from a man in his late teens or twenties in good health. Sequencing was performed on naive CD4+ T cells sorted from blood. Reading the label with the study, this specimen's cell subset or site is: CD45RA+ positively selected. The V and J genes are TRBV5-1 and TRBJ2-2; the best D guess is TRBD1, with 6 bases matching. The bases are TGCGCCAGCAGCCTGCCGACAGGGAACACCGGGGAGCTGTTTTTT. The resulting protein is CASSLPTGNTGELFF.